The 16 T cell receptor beta chains below come from one sample, sequenced in a study of shared clonotypes between healthy human individuals. Using immunoSEQ multiplex PCR, the repertoire was profiled, and TCRdb retains in-frame clones only, with some absent. Among some 660,000 clones listed, 73% were seen once. Sequences were obtained from memory CD4+ T cells sorted from blood. The sample's subset: CD45RA-negative fraction. Every receptor here comes from a woman in her 30s in good health.

As for this clone: Distinct nucleotide sequences in the sample also encode this CDR3. The genes are TRBV20-1 and TRBJ1-2; possible D gene TRBD1, 5 bases. The CDR3 runs to 11 residues. V lost 3 bases and J lost 7, with 9 bases in between. The germline gives CDR1 DFQATT, CDR2 SNEGSKA (reference sequence). CDR3 sequence reads: CSASPGAGYTF. The CDR3 region has the DNA TGCAGTGCTAGCCCCGGGGCTGGCTACACCTTC.

The V gene is TRBV27, the J gene TRBJ1-1, with D unclear. The CDR3 consists of 14 residues. V gave up 4 bases and J gave up 1 base, with 10 bases separating them. Germline V gives CDR1 MNHEY, CDR2 SMNVEV (reference sequence). CDR3 protein: CASSSGRWNTEAFF. For the CDR3, the DNA is TGTGCCAGCAGTTCCGGACGGTGGAACACTGAAGCTTTCTTT.

The J gene is TRBJ2-1, the V gene TRBV19; D is unresolved. V lost 4 bases and J lost 4, with 8 bases in between. There are 13 residues in the CDR3. Germline CDR1 is LNHDA and CDR2 is SQIVND (reference sequence). CDR3 amino acids: CASSKVWYNEQFF. CDR3 nucleotide sequence: TGTGCCAGTAGTAAGGTATGGTACAATGAGCAGTTCTTC.

This chain joins TRBV27 and TRBJ2-1, with 14 bases that match TRBD2. The CDR3 length is 17 residues. Germline V gene data show CDR1 as MNHEY and CDR2 as SMNVEV (reference sequence). The J segment lost 7 bases and the V segment lost 5 bases, leaving 10 bases of the junction unmatched. CDR3: CASSPWGLAGVKNEQFF. CDR3 DNA sequence: TGTGCCAGCAGTCCATGGGGACTAGCGGGAGTCAAGAATGAGCAGTTCTTC.

The genes are TRBV19 and TRBJ1-4, with D unresolved. Trimming took 5 bases from V and 1 from J, leaving 11 bases between them. The CDR3 extends over 15 amino acids. The germline V gene encodes CDR1 LNHDA and CDR2 SQIVND (reference sequence). The CDR3 coding sequence is TGTGCCAGTAGTGACCAAGAAGGAACTAATGAAAAACTGTTTTTT. Protein: CASSDQEGTNEKLFF.

This chain uses TRBV2 with TRBJ1-5; D uncertain. V gave up 6 bases and J gave up 0 bases, with 15 bases separating them. The CDR3 is made up of 16 amino acids. The V gene's germline CDR1 is SNHLY and CDR2 FYNNEI. CDR3 region: CASRKDGDYSNQPQHF. The CDR3 coding sequence is TGTGCCAGCAGAAAGGACGGAGACTATAGCAATCAGCCCCAGCATTTT. Complete variable domain (other parts from reference TRBV2 and TRBJ1-5): EPEVTQTPSHQVTQMGQEVILRCVPISNHLYFYWYRQILGQKVEFLVSFYNNEISEKSEIFDDQFSVERPDGSNFTLKIRSTKLEDSAMYFCASRKDGDYSNQPQHFGDGTRLSIL.

Only a few counts were recorded for this clone. The chain uses TRBV30 and TRBJ2-5; D might be TRBD1 (6 bases). The better agreement between TRBJ2-7 and the DNA end casts doubt on the J call. The CDR3 sequence is 12 residues long. The germline V gene has CDR1 GTSNPN and CDR2 SVGIG (reference sequence). CDR3 amino acids: CAWDRTSYEQYF. The CDR3, as DNA: TGTGCCTGGGACAGGACTTCCTACGAGCAGTACTTC.

The chain recombines TRBV29-1 with TRBJ1-2; D gene ambiguous. CDR1 and CDR2 (germline): SQVTM, ANQGSEA. The V gene lost 0 bases and the J gene lost 13 bases, with 6 bases spanning the gap. The CDR3 runs to 9 residues. Written as DNA, the CDR3 is TGCAGCGTTGAAGAGCCGTCCACCTTC. It is translated as CSVEEPSTF.

This clone came up a few times. V gene TRBV18 combines with J gene TRBJ2-1; D remains ambiguous. There are 16 residues in the CDR3. Trimming shortened V by 0 bases and J by 0 bases, and 9 bases separated the two germline ends. Germline lookup yields CDR1 KGHSH and CDR2 LQKENI. The CDR3 DNA follows: TGTGCCAGCTCACCACCGTCGCAGAGCTCCTACAATGAGCAGTTCTTC. Protein: CASSPPSQSSYNEQFF.

The chain recombines TRBV5-1 with TRBJ2-5; D is possibly TRBD1 (6 bases). CDR1 is SGHRS, CDR2 YFSETQ, per germline. This CDR3 region has 16 residues. V was shortened by 0 bases and J by 1 base, with 13 bases between the two germline ends. The CDR3 DNA reads TGCGCCAGCAGCTTGGGCAGACAGGCGATCCAAGAGACCCAGTACTTC. Encoded protein: CASSLGRQAIQETQYF. Drawing the rest from reference TRBV5-1 and TRBJ2-5, the complete variable domain is KAGVTQTPRYLIKTRGQQVTLSCSPISGHRSVSWYQQTPGQGLQFLFEYFSETQRNKGNFPGRFSGRQFSNSRSEMNVSTLELGDSALYLCASSLGRQAIQETQYFGPGTRLLVL.

This sequence joins TRBV7-8 and TRBJ2-3; 11 bases map to TRBD2. Germline V lookup: CDR1 SGHVS, CDR2 FQNEAQ. V shed 2 bases, J shed 8 bases, and the junction held 6 bases outside the gene matches. The CDR3 extends over 15 amino acids. This CDR3 reads CASSLTSGSWGTQYF. The CDR3 bases are TGTGCCAGCAGCTTAACTAGCGGGAGCTGGGGTACGCAGTATTTT.

V is TRBV19 and J is TRBJ2-5; D is ambiguous. V was pared by 4 bases and J by 4 bases, with 16 bases between. CDR1 and CDR2 (germline): LNHDA, SQIVND (reference sequence). This CDR3 region has 15 residues. Here the CDR3 DNA reads TGTGCCAGTAGTAAACGGTTAGACTGGGGAGAGACCCAGTACTTC. Its protein is CASSKRLDWGETQYF.

This chain joins TRBV29-1 and TRBJ2-7, with TRBD2 matching over 12 bases. Germline V gives CDR1 SQVTM, CDR2 ANQGSEA. Unmatched junction bases numbered 2, after V lost 5 bases and J lost 3 bases. The length of the CDR3 is 13 residues. The CDR3 sequence: CSVRTSGIYEQYF. The CDR3 coding sequence is TGCAGCGTTAGGACTAGCGGGATCTACGAGCAGTACTTC.

This clone has more than one count but fewer than ten. This chain connects TRBV9 to TRBJ1-2; D is unclear. Looked up from germline, CDR1 is SGDLS and CDR2 is YYNGEE. The germline V and J ends were trimmed by 3 bases and 8 bases, with 14 bases remaining between them. The CDR3 is 13 residues long. CDR3 nucleotides: TGTGCCAGCAGCGCCTATATGGCGGAGGGCTACACCTTC. Translated: CASSAYMAEGYTF.

About this clone: Other DNA sequences in the same sample also yield this CDR3. CDR3 region: CASSPRRTGELFF. CDR3 coding DNA: TGTGCCAGCAGCCCCCGAAGAACCGGGGAGCTGTTTTTT. The chain combines TRBV7-7 with TRBJ2-2; D is uncertain. The CDR3 has 13 residues. V was trimmed by 5 bases and J by 5 bases, leaving 9 bases between them. The germline V gene has CDR1 SSHAT and CDR2 FNYEAQ (reference sequence).

The gene calls are TRBV27 and TRBJ2-7; D gene unclear. CDR3 size: 13 residues. Between the trimmed V and J ends, which lost 8 bases and 4 bases, there was a span of 15 bases. Germline lookup yields CDR1 MNHEY and CDR2 SMNVEV (reference sequence). Here the CDR3 reads CASRPGSAYEQYF. CDR3 DNA: TGTGCCAGCCGGCCAGGCTCTGCGTACGAGCAGTACTTC.